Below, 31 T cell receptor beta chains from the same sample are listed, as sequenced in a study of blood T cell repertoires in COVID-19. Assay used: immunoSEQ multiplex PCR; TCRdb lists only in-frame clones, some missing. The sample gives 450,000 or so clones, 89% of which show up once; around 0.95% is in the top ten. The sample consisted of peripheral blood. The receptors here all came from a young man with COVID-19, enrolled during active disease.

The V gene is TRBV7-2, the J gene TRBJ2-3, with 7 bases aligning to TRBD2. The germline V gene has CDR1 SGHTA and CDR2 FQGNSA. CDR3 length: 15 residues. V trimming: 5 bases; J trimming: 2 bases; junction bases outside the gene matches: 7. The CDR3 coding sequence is TGTGCCAGCAGCCGGGACTACATCTTCACAGATACGCAGTATTTT. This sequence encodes CASSRDYIFTDTQYF.

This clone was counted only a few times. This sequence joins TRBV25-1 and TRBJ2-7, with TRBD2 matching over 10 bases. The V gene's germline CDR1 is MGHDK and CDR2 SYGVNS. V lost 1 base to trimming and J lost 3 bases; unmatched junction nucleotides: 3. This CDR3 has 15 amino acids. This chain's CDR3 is CASSEWASGSYEQYF. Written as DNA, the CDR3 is TGTGCCAGCAGTGAATGGGCTAGCGGGAGCTACGAGCAGTACTTC.

As DNA, the CDR3 is TGTGCCAGCAGTCGACAGGCTAACTATGGCTACACCTTC. This sequence encodes CASSRQANYGYTF. The chain has TRBV12-3 or TRBV12-4 and TRBJ1-2, with a tentative D call TRBD1 (6 bases). Trimming stripped 5 bases from V and 0 bases from J, with 7 bases between. The CDR3 totals 13 residues.

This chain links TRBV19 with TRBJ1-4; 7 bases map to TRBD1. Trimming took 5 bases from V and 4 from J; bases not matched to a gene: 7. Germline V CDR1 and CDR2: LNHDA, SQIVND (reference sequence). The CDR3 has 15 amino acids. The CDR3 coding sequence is TGTGCCAGTAGTGGCCGGGACAGCCTTAATGAAAAACTGTTTTTT. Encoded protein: CASSGRDSLNEKLFF.

The CDR3 loop is CASSLGSGSTDTQYF. The DNA for the CDR3 is TGTGCCAGCAGCCTCGGCAGCGGTAGCACAGATACGCAGTATTTT. V and J are TRBV9 and TRBJ2-3, with D possibly TRBD2 on 5 matching bases. There are 15 residues in the CDR3. Between the trimmed V and J ends, which lost 4 bases and 0 bases, there was a span of 12 bases. Germline CDR1 is SGDLS and CDR2 is YYNGEE.

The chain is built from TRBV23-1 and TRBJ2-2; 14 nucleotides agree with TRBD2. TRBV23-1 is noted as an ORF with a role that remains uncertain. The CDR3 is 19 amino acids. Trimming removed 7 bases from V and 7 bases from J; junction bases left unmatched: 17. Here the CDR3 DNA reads TGCGCCAGCATCCTACCGACTAGCGGGGGGGCGGATTTCAACGGGGAGCTGTTTTTT. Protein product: CASILPTSGGADFNGELFF.

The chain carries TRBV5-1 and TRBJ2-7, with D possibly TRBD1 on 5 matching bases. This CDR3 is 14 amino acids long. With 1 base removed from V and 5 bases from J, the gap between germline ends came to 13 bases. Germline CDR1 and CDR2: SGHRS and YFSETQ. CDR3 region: CASSLYQGNDEQYF. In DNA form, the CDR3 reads TGCGCCAGCAGCTTGTATCAGGGTAACGACGAGCAGTACTTC.

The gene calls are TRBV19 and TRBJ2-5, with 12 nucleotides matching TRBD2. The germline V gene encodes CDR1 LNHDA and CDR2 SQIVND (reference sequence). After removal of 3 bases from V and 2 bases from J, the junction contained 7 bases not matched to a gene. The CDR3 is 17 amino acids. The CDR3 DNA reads TGTGCCAGTAGTATGCCCGGGACTAGCGGGTCTCAAGAGACCCAGTACTTC. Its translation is CASSMPGTSGSQETQYF.

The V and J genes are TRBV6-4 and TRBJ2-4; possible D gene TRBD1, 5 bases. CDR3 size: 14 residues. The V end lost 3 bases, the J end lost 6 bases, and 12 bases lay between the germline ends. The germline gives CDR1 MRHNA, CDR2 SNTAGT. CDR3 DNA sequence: TGTGCCAGCAGTGATTCTGGGGCCGTAAACATTCAGTACTTC. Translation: CASSDSGAVNIQYF.

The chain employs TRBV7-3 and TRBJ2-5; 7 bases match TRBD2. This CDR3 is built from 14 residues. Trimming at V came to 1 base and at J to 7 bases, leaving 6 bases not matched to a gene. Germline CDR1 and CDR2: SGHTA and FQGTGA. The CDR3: CASSLIGGEGTQYF. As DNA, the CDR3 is TGTGCCAGCAGCTTAATCGGCGGGGAGGGGACCCAGTACTTC. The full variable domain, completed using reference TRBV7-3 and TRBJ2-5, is GAGVSQTPSNKVTEKGKYVELRCDPISGHTALYWYRQSLGQGPEFLIYFQGTGAADDSGLPNDRFFAVRPEGSVSTLKIQRTERGDSAVYLCASSLIGGEGTQYFGPGTRLLVL.

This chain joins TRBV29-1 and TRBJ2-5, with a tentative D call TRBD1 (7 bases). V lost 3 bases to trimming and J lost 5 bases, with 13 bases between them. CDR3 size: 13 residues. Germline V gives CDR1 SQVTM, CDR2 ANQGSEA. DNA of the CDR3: TGCAGCGTTGAGGAGGGGGCACGGGAGACCCAGTACTTC. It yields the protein CSVEEGARETQYF. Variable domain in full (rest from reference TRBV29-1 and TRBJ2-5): SAVISQKPSRDICQRGTSLTIQCQVDSQVTMMFWYRQQPGQSLTLIATANQGSEATYESGFVIDKFPISRPNLTFSTLTVSNMSPEDSSIYLCSVEEGARETQYFGPGTRLLVL.

CDR3 coding DNA: TGTGCCACCAGTGATTTGCCCCCGGGACTAGCGGGGCGTGGGGATGAGCAGTTCTTC. Translating it yields CATSDLPPGLAGRGDEQFF. V and J are TRBV24-1 and TRBJ2-1, with 13 bases matching TRBD2. J was trimmed by 8 bases and V by 0 bases; bases with no gene match: 12. This CDR3 has 19 residues. The V gene's germline CDR1 is KGHDR and CDR2 SFDVKD.

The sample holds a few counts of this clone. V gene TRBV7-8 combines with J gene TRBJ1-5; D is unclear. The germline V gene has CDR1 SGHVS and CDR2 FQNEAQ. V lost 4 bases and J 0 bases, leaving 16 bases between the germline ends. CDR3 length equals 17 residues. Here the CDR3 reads CASSSRPKPYSNQPQHF. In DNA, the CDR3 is TGTGCCAGCAGCTCCAGGCCGAAACCGTATAGCAATCAGCCCCAGCATTTT.

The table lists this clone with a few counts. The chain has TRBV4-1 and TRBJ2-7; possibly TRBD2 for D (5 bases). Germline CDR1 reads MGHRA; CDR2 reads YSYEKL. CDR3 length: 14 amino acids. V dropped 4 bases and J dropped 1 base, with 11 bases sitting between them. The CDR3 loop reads CASSPTTTSYEQYF. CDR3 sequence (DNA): TGCGCCAGCAGCCCCACGACTACTTCCTACGAGCAGTACTTC.

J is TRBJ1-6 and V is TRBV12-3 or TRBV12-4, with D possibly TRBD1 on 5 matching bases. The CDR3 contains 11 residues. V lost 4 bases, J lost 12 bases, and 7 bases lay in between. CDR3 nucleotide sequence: TGTGCCAGCAGTTCTCAGGGACCCCTCCACTTT. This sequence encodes CASSSQGPLHF.

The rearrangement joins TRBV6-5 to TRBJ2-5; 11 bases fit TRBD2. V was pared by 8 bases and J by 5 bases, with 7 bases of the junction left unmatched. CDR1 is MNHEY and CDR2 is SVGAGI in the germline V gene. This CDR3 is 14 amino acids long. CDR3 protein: CASFLAGGLETQYF. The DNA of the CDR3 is TGTGCCAGCTTTTTAGCGGGGGGGCTGGAGACCCAGTACTTC.

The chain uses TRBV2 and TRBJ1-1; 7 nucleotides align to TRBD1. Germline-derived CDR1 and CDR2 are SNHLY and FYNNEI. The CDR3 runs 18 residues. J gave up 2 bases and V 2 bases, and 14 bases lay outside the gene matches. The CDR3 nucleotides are TGTGCCAGCAGTGAAAGGTGGCCGGGACAGCCGACAAACACTGAAGCTTTCTTT. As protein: CASSERWPGQPTNTEAFF.

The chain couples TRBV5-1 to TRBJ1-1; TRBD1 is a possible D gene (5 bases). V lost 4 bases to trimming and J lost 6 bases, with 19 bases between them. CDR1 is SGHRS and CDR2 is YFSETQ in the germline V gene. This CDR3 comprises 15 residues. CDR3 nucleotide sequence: TGCGCCAGCAGCCAGAACGGGGGACTAACGGCTGAAGCTTTCTTT. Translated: CASSQNGGLTAEAFF.

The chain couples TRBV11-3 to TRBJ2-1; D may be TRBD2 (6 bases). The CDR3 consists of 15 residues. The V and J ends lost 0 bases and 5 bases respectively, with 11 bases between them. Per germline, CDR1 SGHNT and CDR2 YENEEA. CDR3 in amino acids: CASSLEGGDHNEQFF. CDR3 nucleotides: TGTGCCAGCAGCTTAGAAGGAGGGGACCACAATGAGCAGTTCTTC.

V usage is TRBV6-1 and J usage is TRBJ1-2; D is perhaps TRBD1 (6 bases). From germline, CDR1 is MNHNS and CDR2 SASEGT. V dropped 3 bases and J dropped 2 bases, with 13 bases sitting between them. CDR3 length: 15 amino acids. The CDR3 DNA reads TGTGCCAGCAGTGAGGGGGCAGGGCCAAACTATGGCTACACCTTC. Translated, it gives CASSEGAGPNYGYTF.

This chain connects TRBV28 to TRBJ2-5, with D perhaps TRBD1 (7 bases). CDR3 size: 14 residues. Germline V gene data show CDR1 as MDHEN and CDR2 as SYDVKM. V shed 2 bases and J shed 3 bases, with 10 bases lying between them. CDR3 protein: CASSLRGTEETQYF. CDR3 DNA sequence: TGTGCCAGCAGTTTACGCGGGACAGAAGAGACCCAGTACTTC.

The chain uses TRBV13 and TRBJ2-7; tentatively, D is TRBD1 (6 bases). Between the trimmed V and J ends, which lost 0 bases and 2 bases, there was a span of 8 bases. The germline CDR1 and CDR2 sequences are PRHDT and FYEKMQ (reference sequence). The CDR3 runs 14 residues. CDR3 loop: CASSLGEGAYEQYF. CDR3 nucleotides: TGTGCCAGCAGCTTAGGTGAGGGGGCCTACGAGCAGTACTTC.

CDR3 bases: TGCAGCGCCACTGGACAGGGGAACGAGCCCCAGCATTTT. It codes for CSATGQGNEPQHF. This chain uses TRBV29-1 with TRBJ1-5, with TRBD1 matching over 9 bases. The CDR3 runs to 13 residues. Germline trimming cut 7 bases from V and 8 bases from J; bases unmatched to any gene: 9. Germline V gene data show CDR1 as SQVTM and CDR2 as ANQGSEA.

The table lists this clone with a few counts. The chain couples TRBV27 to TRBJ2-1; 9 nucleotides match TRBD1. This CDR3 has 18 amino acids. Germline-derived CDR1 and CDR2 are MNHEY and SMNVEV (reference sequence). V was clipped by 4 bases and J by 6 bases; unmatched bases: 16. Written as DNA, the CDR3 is TGTGCCAGCAGTTCAAGTGGATATAGGACAGGGGTTGGCAATGAGCAGTTCTTC. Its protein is CASSSSGYRTGVGNEQFF.

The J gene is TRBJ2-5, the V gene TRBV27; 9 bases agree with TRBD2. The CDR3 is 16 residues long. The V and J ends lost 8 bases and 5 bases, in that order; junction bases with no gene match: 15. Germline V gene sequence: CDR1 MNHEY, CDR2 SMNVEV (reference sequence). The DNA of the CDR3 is TGTGCCAGCCTCCCCGATGCGGGAGGGACCTGGGAGACCCAGTACTTC. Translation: CASLPDAGGTWETQYF.

CDR3 DNA: TGTGCCAGCAGCCCCCCCCTCGGCAGGGGAGTTGAAAAACTGTTTTTT. It encodes CASSPPLGRGVEKLFF. This sequence joins TRBV7-8 and TRBJ1-4; tentatively, D is TRBD1 (6 bases). Germline CDR1 is SGHVS and CDR2 is FQNEAQ. CDR3 size: 16 residues. V lost 5 bases and J lost 7, with 20 bases in between. Full variable domain (outside the CDR3, taken from reference TRBV7-8 and TRBJ1-4): GAGVSQSPRYKVAKRGQDVALRCDPISGHVSLFWYQQALGQGPEFLTYFQNEAQLDKSGLPSDRFFAERPEGSVSTLKIQRTQQEDSAVYLCASSPPLGRGVEKLFFGSGTQLSVL.

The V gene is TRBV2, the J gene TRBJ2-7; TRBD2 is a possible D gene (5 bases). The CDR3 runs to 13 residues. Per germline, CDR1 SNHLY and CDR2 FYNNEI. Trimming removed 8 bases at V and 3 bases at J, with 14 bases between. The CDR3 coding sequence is TGTGCCAGCGGTATTTTGAGGGACTACGAGCAGTACTTC. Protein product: CASGILRDYEQYF.

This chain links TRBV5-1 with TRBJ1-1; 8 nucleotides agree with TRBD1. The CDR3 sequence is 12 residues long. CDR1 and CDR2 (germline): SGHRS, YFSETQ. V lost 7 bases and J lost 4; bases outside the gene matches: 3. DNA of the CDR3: TGCGCCAGCGGACAGGGTTCCACTGAAGCTTTCTTT. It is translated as CASGQGSTEAFF. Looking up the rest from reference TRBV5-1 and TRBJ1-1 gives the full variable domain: KAGVTQTPRYLIKTRGQQVTLSCSPISGHRSVSWYQQTPGQGLQFLFEYFSETQRNKGNFPGRFSGRQFSNSRSEMNVSTLELGDSALYLCASGQGSTEAFFGQGTRLTVV.

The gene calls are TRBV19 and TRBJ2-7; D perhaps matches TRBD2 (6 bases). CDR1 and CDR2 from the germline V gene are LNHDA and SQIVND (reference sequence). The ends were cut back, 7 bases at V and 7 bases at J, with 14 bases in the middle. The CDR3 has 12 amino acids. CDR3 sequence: CASTGGPEEQYF. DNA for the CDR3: TGTGCCAGTACCGGAGGGCCCGAAGAGCAGTACTTC. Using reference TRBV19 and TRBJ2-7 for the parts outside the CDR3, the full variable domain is DGGITQSPKYLFRKEGQNVTLSCEQNLNHDAMYWYRQDPGQGLRLIYYSQIVNDFQKGDIAEGYSVSREKKESFPLTVTSAQKNPTAFYLCASTGGPEEQYFGPGTRLTVT.

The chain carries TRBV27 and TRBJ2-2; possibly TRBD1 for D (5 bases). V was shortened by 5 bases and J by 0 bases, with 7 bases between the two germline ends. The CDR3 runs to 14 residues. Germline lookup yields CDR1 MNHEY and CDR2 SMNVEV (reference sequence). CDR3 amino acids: CASSRQTNTGELFF. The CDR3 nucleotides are TGTGCCAGCAGTCGACAGACGAACACCGGGGAGCTGTTTTTT.

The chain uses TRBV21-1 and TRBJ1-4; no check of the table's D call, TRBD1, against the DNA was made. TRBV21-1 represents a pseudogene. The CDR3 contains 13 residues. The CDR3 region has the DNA TGTGCCAGCAATCTCAGGGATGAAGAAAAACTGTTTTTT. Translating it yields CASNLRDEEKLFF.